Shown below are 7 T cell receptor beta chains from a single sample sequenced in a study of T cells in Graves' hyperthyroidism and ophthalmopathy. Amplification of TCR beta CDR3 regions was performed using RNA transcripts as template. A set of HTBI primers served as the primers for a first-round RT-PCR of the TCR CDR3. TCRdb itself ran the multiplex PCR reads through MiXCR, one entry per CDR3 protein. The sample consists of around 450,000 distinct CDR3 sequences, approximately 13% of them appearing once. What was sequenced was blood. These receptors were obtained from a woman aged 18-30 years with Graves' hyperthyroidism.

In this sample, this clonotype turned up many times. The rearrangement joins TRBV13 to TRBJ2-7, with 12 bases that match TRBD2. CDR3 length: 14 residues. The ends lost 6 bases at V and 7 bases at J; junction bases unmatched: 7. Germline V gene data show CDR1 as PRHDT and CDR2 as FYEKMQ (reference sequence). CDR3 in amino acids: CASRERLAGAEQYF. The CDR3 DNA sequence: TGTGCCAGCAGGGAACGACTAGCGGGAGCTGAGCAGTACTTC.

This clonotype was counted ten times or more. The genes are TRBV7-8 and TRBJ2-7, with 12 bases that match TRBD1. Trimming removed 6 bases from V and 9 bases from J; junction bases left unmatched: 12. The CDR3 sequence is 15 residues long. Germline CDR1 and CDR2: SGHVS and FQNEAQ. CDR3 bases: TGTGCCAGCAGTTCTGCGGGACAGGGGGCAGCAGGGCAGTACTTC. It yields the protein CASSSAGQGAAGQYF.

This clonotype was found many times. This chain uses TRBV3-1 with TRBJ2-1; no clear D. The germline CDR1 and CDR2 sequences are LGHDT and YNNKEL (reference sequence). With 0 bases removed from V and 0 bases from J, the gap between germline ends came to 9 bases. The CDR3 contains 16 residues. The chain's CDR3 is CASSQDLRSSYNEQFF. The DNA of the CDR3 is TGTGCCAGCAGCCAAGATCTGAGGAGCTCCTACAATGAGCAGTTCTTC.

This clonotype was found many times. This chain uses TRBV6-4 with TRBJ2-1, with 7 bases lining up with TRBD2. Unmatched junction bases numbered 6, after V lost 0 bases and J lost 10 bases. The germline V gene has CDR1 MRHNA and CDR2 SNTAGT. The CDR3 consists of 14 residues. CDR3 sequence: CASSDSSGKDEQFF. The CDR3 region has the DNA TGTGCCAGCAGTGACTCAAGCGGGAAGGACGAGCAGTTCTTC.

This clonotype was observed at least ten times. The chain links TRBV9 to TRBJ2-7; 11 bases map to TRBD2. This CDR3 comprises 15 residues. From germline, CDR1 is SGDLS and CDR2 YYNGEE. Unmatched junction bases numbered 5, after V lost 4 bases and J lost 2 bases. The CDR3 region has the DNA TGTGCCAGCAGCCGTGGGACTAGCGGTCCCTACGAGCAGTACTTC. Its protein product is CASSRGTSGPYEQYF. Together with reference TRBV9 and TRBJ2-7, the CDR3 gives the full variable domain: DSGVTQTPKHLITATGQRVTLRCSPRSGDLSVYWYQQSLDQGLQFLIQYYNGEERAKGNILERFSAQQFPDLHSELNLSSLELGDSALYFCASSRGTSGPYEQYFGPGTRLTVT.

This clonotype was picked up many times. J is TRBJ2-7 and V is TRBV28, with 10 bases that match TRBD1. V lost 3 bases, J lost 1 base, and 3 bases stayed unmatched. The germline V gene encodes CDR1 MDHEN and CDR2 SYDVKM. The CDR3 covers 15 residues. This CDR3 is CASSLGQGISYEQYF. CDR3 nucleotide sequence: TGTGCCAGCAGTTTGGGACAGGGGATTTCCTACGAGCAGTACTTC.

With regard to this clonotype: This clone may be a read error of a much larger clone one base away. The rearrangement links TRBV6-4 to TRBJ2-1; 11 positions agree with TRBD2. Trimming at V came to 9 bases and at J to 6 bases, leaving 10 bases not matched to a gene. CDR1 is MRHNA and CDR2 is SNTAGT in the germline V gene. This CDR3 contains 15 residues. The CDR3 region is CASTISSGGFNEQFF. The CDR3 nucleotides read TGTGCCAGTACCATCTCTAGCGGGGGGTTCAATGAGCAGTTCTTC.